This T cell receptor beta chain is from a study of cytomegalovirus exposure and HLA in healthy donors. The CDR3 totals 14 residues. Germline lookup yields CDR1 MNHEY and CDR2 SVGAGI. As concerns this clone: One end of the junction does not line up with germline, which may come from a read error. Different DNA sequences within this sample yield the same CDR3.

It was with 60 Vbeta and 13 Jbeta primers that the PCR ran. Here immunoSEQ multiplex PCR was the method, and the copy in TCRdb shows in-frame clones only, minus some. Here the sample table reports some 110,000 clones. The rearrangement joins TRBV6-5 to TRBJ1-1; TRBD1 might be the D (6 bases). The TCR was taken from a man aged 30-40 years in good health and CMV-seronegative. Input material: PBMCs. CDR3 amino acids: CASSRTGTNTEAFF. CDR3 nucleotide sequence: TGCGCCAGCAGTCGAACAGGGACGAACACTGAAGCTTTCTTT.